This T cell receptor beta chain is drawn from a study of T cells after yellow fever vaccination. Regarding the study as a whole: In post-booster samples, most primary-vaccination clones reappeared (under 98% CD4, around 87% CD8). The secondary T-cell response peaked on day 5, not day 15, but was weaker. Just a small share of clonotypes turned up in the CD4 compartment as well as the CD8 compartment.

A remark on this clonotype: Its specificity is not known.

Using its own MiXCR run on the 5' RACE reads, TCRdb lists one record per CDR3 protein. There are hundreds of thousands of distinct CDR3 sequences in the sample; 8% to 10% occur only once, and 15% to 20% lies in the top ten. The sequencing here drew on PBMCs, taken on the day of the first yellow fever vaccination. The receptor was isolated from a young man who received the YFV17D yellow fever vaccine.

CDR3 sequence: CASSLDRGIDEQFF. The CDR3 DNA reads as TGCGCCAGCAGCCTGGACAGGGGAATCGATGAGCAGTTCTTC. This chain joins TRBV5-1 and TRBJ2-1; 9 nucleotides agree with TRBD1. The germline gives CDR1 SGHRS, CDR2 YFSETQ. J gave up 8 bases and V 4 bases, and 7 bases lay outside the gene matches. The CDR3 is made up of 14 amino acids. Complete variable domain (other parts from reference TRBV5-1 and TRBJ2-1): KAGVTQTPRYLIKTRGQQVTLSCSPISGHRSVSWYQQTPGQGLQFLFEYFSETQRNKGNFPGRFSGRQFSNSRSEMNVSTLELGDSALYLCASSLDRGIDEQFFGPGTRLTVL.